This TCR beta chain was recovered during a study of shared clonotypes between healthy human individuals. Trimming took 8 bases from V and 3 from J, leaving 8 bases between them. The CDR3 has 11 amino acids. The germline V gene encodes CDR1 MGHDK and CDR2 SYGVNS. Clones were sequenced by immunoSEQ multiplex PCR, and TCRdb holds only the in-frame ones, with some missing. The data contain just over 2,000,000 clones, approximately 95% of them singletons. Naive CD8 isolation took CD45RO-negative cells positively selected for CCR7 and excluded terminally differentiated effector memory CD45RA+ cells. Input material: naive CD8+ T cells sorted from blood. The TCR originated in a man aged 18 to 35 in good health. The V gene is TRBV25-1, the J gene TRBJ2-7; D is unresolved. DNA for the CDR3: TGTGCCAGCGGTGTACTCTACGAGCAGTACTTC. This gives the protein CASGVLYEQYF.